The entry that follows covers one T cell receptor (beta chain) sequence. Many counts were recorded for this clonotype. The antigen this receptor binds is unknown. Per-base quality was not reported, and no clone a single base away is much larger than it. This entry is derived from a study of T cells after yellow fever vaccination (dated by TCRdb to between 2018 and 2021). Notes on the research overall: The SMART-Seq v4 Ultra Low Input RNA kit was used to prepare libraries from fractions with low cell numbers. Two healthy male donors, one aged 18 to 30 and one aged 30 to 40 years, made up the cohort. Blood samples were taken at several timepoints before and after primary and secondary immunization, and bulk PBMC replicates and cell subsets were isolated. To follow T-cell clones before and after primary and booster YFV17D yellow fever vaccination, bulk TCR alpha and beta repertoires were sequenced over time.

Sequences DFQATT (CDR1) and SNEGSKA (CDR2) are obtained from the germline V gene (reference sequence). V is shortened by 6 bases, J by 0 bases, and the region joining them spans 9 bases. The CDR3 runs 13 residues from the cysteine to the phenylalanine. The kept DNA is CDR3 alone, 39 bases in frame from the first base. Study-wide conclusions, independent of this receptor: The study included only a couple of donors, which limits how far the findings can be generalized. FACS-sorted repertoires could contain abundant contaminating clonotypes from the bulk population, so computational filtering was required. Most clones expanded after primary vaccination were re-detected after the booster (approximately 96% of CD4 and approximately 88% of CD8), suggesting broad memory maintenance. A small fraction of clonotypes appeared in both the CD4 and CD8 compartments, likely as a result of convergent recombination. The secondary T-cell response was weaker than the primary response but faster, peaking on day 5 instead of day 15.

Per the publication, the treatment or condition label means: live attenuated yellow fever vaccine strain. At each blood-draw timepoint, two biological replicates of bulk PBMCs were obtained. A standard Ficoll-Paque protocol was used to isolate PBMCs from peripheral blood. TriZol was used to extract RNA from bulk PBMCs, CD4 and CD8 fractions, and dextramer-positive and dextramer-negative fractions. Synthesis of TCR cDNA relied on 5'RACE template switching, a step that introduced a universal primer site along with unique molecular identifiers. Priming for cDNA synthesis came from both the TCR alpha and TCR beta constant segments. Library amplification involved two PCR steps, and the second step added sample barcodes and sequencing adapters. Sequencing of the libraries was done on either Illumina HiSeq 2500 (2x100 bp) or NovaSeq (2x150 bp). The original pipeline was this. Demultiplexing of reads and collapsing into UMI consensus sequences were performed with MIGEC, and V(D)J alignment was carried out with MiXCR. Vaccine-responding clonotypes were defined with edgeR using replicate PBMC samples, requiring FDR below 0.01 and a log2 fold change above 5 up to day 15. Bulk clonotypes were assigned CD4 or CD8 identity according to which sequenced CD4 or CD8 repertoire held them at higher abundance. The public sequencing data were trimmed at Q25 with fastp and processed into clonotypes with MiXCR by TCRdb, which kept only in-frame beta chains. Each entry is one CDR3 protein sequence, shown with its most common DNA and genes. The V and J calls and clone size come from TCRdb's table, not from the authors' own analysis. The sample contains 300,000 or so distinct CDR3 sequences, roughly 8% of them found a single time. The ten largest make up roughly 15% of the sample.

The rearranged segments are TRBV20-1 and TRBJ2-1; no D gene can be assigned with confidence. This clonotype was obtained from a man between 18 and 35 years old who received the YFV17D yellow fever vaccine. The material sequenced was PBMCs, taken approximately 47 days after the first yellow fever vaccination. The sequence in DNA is TGCAGTGCGCGAGCGTACTCCTACAATGAGCAGTTCTTC. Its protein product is CSARAYSYNEQFF.